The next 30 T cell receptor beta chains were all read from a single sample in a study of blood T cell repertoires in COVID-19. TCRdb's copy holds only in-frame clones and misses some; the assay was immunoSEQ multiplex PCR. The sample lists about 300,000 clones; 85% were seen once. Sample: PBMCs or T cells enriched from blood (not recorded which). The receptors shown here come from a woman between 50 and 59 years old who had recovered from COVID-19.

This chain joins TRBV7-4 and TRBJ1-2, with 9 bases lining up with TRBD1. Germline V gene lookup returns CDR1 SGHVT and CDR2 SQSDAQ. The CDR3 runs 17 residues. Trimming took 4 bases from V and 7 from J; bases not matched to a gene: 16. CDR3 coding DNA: TGTGCCAGCAGCTCCCTCGTGCTTTCGGGACAGGGTGCTGGCTACACCTTC. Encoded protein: CASSSLVLSGQGAGYTF.

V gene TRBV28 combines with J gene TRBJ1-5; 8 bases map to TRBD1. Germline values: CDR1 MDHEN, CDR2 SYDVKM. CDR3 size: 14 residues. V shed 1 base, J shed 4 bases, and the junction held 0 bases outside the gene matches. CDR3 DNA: TGTGCCAGCAGTTTATACAGGGGGAATCAGCCCCAGCATTTT. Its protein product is CASSLYRGNQPQHF.

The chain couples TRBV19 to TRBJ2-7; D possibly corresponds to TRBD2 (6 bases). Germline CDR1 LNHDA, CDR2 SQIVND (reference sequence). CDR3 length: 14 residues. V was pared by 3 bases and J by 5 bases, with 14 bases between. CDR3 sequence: CASSISGEEDEQYF. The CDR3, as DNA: TGTGCCAGTAGTATCTCCGGGGAGGAGGACGAGCAGTACTTC.

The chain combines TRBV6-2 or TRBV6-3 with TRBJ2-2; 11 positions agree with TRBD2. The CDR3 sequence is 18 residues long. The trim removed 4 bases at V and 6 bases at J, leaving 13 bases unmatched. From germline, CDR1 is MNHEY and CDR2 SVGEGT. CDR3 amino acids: CASSSLSDLAGGPGELFF. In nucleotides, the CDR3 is TGTGCCAGCAGTTCCCTATCAGACCTAGCGGGAGGCCCCGGGGAGCTGTTTTTT.

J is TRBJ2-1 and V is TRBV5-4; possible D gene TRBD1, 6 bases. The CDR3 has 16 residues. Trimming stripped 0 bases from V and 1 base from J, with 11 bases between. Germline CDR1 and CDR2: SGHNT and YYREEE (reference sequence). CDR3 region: CASSLGTRGSYNEQFF. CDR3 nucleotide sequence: TGTGCCAGCAGCTTGGGCACTAGGGGGTCCTACAATGAGCAGTTCTTC.

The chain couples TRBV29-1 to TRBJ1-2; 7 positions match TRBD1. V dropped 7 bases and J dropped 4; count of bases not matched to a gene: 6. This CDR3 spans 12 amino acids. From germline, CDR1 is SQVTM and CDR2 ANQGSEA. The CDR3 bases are TGCAGCGCCGGGACAGAAGGCTATGGCTACACCTTC. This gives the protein CSAGTEGYGYTF.

CDR3: CAWTPIRQGDGQPQHF. The DNA for the CDR3 is TGTGCCTGGACTCCTATCCGACAGGGCGATGGACAGCCCCAGCATTTT. V gene TRBV30 combines with J gene TRBJ1-5; 7 bases fit TRBD1. With V trimmed by 4 bases and J by 7 bases, 16 bases remained unmatched. The germline gives CDR1 GTSNPN, CDR2 SVGIG (reference sequence). The CDR3 has 16 residues.

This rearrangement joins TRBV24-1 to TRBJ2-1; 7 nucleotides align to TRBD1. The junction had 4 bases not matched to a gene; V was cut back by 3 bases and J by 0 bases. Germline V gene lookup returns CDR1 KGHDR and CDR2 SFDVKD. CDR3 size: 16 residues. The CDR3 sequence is CATSDPRGSSYNEQFF. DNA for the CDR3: TGTGCCACCAGTGATCCCAGGGGGAGCTCCTACAATGAGCAGTTCTTC.

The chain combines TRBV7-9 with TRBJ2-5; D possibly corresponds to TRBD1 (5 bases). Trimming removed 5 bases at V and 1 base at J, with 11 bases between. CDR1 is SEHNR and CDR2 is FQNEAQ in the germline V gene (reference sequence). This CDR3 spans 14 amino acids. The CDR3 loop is CASSTRAPQETQYF. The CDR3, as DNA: TGTGCCAGCAGCACCAGGGCACCCCAAGAGACCCAGTACTTC.

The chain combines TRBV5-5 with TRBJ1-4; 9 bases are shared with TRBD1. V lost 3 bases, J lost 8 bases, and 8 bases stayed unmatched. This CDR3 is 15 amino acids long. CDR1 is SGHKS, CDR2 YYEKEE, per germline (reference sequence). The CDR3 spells CASSSDRGWREKLFF. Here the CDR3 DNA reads TGTGCCAGCAGCTCGGACAGGGGCTGGAGAGAAAAACTGTTTTTT.

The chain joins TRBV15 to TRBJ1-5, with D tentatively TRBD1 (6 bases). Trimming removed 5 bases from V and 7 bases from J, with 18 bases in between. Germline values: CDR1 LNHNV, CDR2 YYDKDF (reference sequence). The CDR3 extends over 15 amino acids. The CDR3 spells CATSLERGGVQPQHF. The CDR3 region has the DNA TGTGCCACCAGCTTAGAGAGAGGGGGGGTACAGCCCCAGCATTTT. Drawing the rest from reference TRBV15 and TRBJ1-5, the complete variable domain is DAMVIQNPRYQVTQFGKPVTLSCSQTLNHNVMYWYQQKSSQAPKLLFHYYDKDFNNEADTPDNFQSRRPNTSFCFLDIRSPGLGDTAMYLCATSLERGGVQPQHFGDGTRLSIL.

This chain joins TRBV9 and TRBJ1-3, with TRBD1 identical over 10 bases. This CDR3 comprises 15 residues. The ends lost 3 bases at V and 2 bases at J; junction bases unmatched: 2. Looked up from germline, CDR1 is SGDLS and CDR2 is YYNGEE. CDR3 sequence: CASSAGQGAGNTIYF. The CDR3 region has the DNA TGTGCCAGCAGCGCTGGACAGGGGGCTGGAAACACCATATATTTT.

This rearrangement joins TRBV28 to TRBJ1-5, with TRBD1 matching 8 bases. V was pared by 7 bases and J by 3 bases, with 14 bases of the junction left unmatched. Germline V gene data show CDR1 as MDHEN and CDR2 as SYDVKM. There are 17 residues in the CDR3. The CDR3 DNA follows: TGTGCCAGCATGGTCCTGGCTAGACAGGGGCTCAATCAGCCCCAGCATTTT. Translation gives CASMVLARQGLNQPQHF.

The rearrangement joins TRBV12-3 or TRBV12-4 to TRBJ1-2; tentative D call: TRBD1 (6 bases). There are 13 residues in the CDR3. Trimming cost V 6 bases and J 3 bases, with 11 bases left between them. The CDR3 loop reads CASREQGHYGYTF. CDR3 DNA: TGTGCCAGCAGAGAACAGGGCCACTATGGCTACACCTTC.

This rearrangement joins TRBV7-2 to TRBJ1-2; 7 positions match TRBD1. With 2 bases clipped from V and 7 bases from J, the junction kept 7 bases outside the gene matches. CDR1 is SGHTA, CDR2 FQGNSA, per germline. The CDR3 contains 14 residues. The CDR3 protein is CASSLNDRVGGYTF. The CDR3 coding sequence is TGTGCCAGCAGCTTAAACGACAGGGTTGGTGGCTACACCTTC.

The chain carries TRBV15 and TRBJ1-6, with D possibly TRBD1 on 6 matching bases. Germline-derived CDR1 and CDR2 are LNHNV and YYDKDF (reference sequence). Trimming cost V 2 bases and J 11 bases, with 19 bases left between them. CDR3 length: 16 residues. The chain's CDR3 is CATSRPPGQGLTPLHF. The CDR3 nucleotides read TGTGCCACCAGCAGACCCCCGGGACAAGGGTTAACACCCCTCCACTTT.

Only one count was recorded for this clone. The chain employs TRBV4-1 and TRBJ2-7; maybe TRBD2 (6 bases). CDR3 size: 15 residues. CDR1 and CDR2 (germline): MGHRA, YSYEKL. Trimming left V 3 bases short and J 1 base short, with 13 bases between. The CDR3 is CASSQGGDSSYEQYF. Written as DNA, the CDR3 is TGCGCCAGCAGCCAGGGGGGAGACAGTTCCTACGAGCAGTACTTC.

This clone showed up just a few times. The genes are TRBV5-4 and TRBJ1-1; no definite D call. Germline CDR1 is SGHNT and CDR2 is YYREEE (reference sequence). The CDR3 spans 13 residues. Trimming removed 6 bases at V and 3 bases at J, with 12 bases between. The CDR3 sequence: CASTYAPHTEAFF. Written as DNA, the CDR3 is TGTGCCAGCACCTACGCTCCGCACACTGAAGCTTTCTTT.

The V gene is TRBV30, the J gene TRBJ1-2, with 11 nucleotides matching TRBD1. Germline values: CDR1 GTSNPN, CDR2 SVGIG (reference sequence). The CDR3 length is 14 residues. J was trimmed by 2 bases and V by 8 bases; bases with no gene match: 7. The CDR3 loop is CAGTGGLGNYGYTF. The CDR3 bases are TGTGCCGGGACAGGGGGACTTGGGAACTATGGCTACACCTTC.

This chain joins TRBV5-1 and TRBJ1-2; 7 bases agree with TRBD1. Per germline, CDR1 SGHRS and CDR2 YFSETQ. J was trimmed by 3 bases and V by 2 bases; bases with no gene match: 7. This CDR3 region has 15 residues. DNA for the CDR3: TGCGCCAGCAGCTTAGAATCGACAGGGTACTATGGCTACACCTTC. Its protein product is CASSLESTGYYGYTF.

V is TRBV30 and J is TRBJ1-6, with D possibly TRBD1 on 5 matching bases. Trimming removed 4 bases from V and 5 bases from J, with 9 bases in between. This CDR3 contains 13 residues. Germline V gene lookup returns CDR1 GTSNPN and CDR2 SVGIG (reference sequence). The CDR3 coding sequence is TGTGCCTGGACCTCAGGGAATAATTCACCCCTCCACTTT. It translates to CAWTSGNNSPLHF.

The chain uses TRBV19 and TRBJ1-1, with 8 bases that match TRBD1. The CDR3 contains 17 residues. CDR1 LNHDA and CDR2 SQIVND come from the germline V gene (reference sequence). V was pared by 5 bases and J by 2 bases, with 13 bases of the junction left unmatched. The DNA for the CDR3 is TGTGCCAGTAGTGCCGACAGGGGTTCTTACCGAAACACTGAAGCTTTCTTT. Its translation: CASSADRGSYRNTEAFF. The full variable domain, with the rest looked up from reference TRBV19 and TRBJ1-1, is DGGITQSPKYLFRKEGQNVTLSCEQNLNHDAMYWYRQDPGQGLRLIYYSQIVNDFQKGDIAEGYSVSREKKESFPLTVTSAQKNPTAFYLCASSADRGSYRNTEAFFGQGTRLTVV.

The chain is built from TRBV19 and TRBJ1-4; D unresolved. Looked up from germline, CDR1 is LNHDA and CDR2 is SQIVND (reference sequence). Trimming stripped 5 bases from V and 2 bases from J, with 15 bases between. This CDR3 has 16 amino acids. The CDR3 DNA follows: TGTGCCAGTAGTGTCCGGGGTGGATCGACTAATGAAAAACTGTTTTTT. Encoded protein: CASSVRGGSTNEKLFF.

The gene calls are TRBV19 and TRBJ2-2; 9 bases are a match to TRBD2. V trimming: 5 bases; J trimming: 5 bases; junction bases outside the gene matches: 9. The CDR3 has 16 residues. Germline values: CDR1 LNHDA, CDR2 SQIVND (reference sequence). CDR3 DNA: TGTGCCAGTAGTTCCGTTAGCGGGAGAGGAACCGGGGAGCTGTTTTTT. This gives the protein CASSSVSGRGTGELFF.

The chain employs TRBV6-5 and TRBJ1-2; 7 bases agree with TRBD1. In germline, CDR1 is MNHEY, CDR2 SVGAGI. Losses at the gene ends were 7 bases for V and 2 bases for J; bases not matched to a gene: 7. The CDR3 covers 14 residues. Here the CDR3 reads CASTGGGGNYGYTF. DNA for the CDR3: TGTGCCAGCACCGGTGGAGGGGGCAACTATGGCTACACCTTC.

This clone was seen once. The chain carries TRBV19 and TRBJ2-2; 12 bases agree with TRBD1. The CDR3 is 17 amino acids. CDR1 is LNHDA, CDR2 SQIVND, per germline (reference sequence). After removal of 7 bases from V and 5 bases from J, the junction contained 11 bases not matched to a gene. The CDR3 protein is CASNVGTGGARTGELFF. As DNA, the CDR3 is TGTGCCAGTAACGTCGGGACAGGGGGCGCTCGGACCGGGGAGCTGTTTTTT.

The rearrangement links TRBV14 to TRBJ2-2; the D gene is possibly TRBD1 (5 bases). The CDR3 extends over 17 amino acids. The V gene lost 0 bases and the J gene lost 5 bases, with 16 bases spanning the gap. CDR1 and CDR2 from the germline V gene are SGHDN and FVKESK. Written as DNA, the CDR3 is TGTGCCAGCAGCCAAGAAAGACAGTTATCCGGAACCGGGGAGCTGTTTTTT. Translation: CASSQERQLSGTGELFF. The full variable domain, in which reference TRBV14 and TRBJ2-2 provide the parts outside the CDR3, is EAGVTQFPSHSVIEKGQTVTLRCDPISGHDNLYWYRRVMGKEIKFLLHFVKESKQDESGMPNNRFLAERTGGTYSTLKVQPAELEDSGVYFCASSQERQLSGTGELFFGEGSRLTVL.

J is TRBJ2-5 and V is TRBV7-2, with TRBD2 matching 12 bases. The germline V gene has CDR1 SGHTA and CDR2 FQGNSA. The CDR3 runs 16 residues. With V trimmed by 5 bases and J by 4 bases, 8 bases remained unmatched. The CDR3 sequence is CASSPPSGRAGETQYF. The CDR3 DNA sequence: TGTGCCAGCAGCCCCCCTAGCGGGAGGGCCGGAGAGACCCAGTACTTC.

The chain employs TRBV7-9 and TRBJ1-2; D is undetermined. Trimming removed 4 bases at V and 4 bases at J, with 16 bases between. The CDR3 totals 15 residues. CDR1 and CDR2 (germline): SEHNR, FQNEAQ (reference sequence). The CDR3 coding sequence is TGTGCCAGCAGCTCAACCATGGGAGCCACCTATGGCTACACCTTC. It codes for CASSSTMGATYGYTF.

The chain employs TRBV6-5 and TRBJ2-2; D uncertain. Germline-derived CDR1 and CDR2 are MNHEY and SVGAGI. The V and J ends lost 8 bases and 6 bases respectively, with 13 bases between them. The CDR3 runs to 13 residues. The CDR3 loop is CASHRDIAGELFF. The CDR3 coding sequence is TGTGCCAGCCACCGTGACATAGCCGGGGAGCTGTTTTTT.